This is a list of T cell receptor beta chains from one sample in a study of sequential checkpoint blockade in melanoma. Produced via immunoSEQ multiplex PCR; TCRdb's table is partial and in-frame only. This repertoire shows about 3,000 clones, approximately 20% found once; its top ten account for 16%. The material sequenced was tumor tissue (inferred from file names), taken from a patient given nivolumab and ipilimumab in sequence. These receptors all stem from a human donor with melanoma. Both conserved end residues are part of each CDR3. The D gene is left open where the match is weak. Clone sizes are given selectively: once, few, many, or a class where the clone is expanded.

TRBJ2-7 | few | TRBV6-8 | . | CASHRPDSYEQYF | TGTGCCAGCCACAGGCCCGACTCCTACGAGCAGTACTTC
TRBJ1-1 | many | TRBV11-3 | . | CASSLLVQGTEAFF | TGTGCCAGCAGCTTATTAGTCCAGGGGACTGAAGCTTTCTTT
TRBJ2-1 | many | TRBV11-3 | . | CASTQGGGASYNEQFF | TGTGCCAGCACGCAAGGAGGGGGGGCTTCCTACAATGAGCAGTTCTTC
TRBJ1-5 | . | TRBV28 | . | CASSHPPGGNQPQHF | TGTGCCAGCAGCCACCCCCCGGGAGGCAATCAGCCCCAGCATTTT
TRBJ2-1 | . | TRBV28 | TRBD1 | CASSPQPGQGTNNEQFF | TGTGCCAGCAGTCCACAACCGGGACAGGGGACCAACAATGAGCAGTTCTTC
TRBJ2-7 | . | TRBV19 | TRBD2 | CASTPSGRFEQYF | TGTGCCAGTACCCCTAGCGGGAGGTTCGAGCAGTACTTC
TRBJ2-1 | . | TRBV19 | . | CASSIGSGSYNEQFF | TGTGCCAGTAGTATAGGTAGCGGCTCCTACAATGAGCAGTTCTTC
TRBJ1-2 | . | TRBV23-1 | . | CASRVKGGLGYTF | TGCGCCAGCAGGGTCAAAGGGGGGTTGGGCTACACCTTC
TRBJ2-7 | many | TRBV6-8 | . | CASCRDAGPYEQYF | TGTGCCAGCTGCCGGGACGCAGGTCCGTACGAGCAGTACTTC
TRBJ2-2 | medium-sized | TRBV4-1 | . | CASSQGPDSGELFF | TGCGCCAGCAGCCAAGGTCCGGACTCCGGGGAGCTGTTTTTT
TRBJ2-1 | . | TRBV14 | . | CASSPWTGNEQFF | TGTGCCAGCAGCCCGTGGACGGGTAATGAGCAGTTCTTC
TRBJ2-2 | once | TRBV5-1 | TRBD1 | CASSFRGSGTGELFF | TGCGCCAGCAGCTTCAGGGGGAGCGGCACCGGGGAGCTGTTTTTT
TRBJ2-7 | few | TRBV6-8 | TRBD1 | CASSPGDRGIEQYF | TGTGCCAGCTCCCCGGGGGACAGGGGTATCGAGCAGTACTTC
TRBJ2-5 | few | TRBV6-8 | . | CASSYGRGVETQYF | TGTGCCAGCAGTTACGGTCGTGGGGTTGAGACCCAGTACTTC
TRBJ1-2 | . | TRBV11-3 | TRBD1 | CASSLRLDRETELYGYTF | TGTGCCAGCAGCTTGAGGTTGGACAGGGAGACCGAATTATATGGCTACACCTTC
TRBJ2-3 | . | TRBV4-1 | . | CASSQTEGGTDTQYF | TGCGCCAGCAGCCAAACAGAAGGCGGCACAGATACGCAGTATTTT
TRBJ2-3 | few | TRBV6-8 | TRBD1 | CASSSQGTGGTDTQYF | TGTGCCAGCAGTTCACAAGGGACAGGGGGCACAGATACGCAGTATTTT
TRBJ2-7 | medium-sized | TRBV11-3 | TRBD1 | CASSLGDSLVHEQYF | TGTGCCAGCAGCTTAGGGGACAGTTTAGTCCACGAGCAGTACTTC
TRBJ2-5 | many | TRBV6-8 | TRBD2 | CASSYSASGGAGETQYF | TGTGCCAGCAGTTACTCGGCTAGCGGGGGGGCGGGAGAGACCCAGTACTTC
TRBJ1-1 | few | TRBV19 | TRBD1 | CASSIPQGRTNTEAFF | TGTGCCAGTAGTATTCCACAGGGGAGGACGAACACTGAAGCTTTCTTT
TRBJ1-2 | few | TRBV28 | . | CASSKDSNYGYTF | TGTGCCAGCAGCAAGGACAGTAACTATGGCTACACCTTC
TRBJ2-7 | . | TRBV18 | . | CASSPGSDYEQYF | TGTGCCAGCTCACCAGGATCCGACTACGAGCAGTACTTC
TRBJ2-1 | few | TRBV11-3 | . | CASSSRGSGVLWNEQFF | TGTGCCAGCAGCTCCCGCGGGTCGGGAGTACTTTGGAATGAGCAGTTCTTC
TRBJ1-5 | few | TRBV30 | TRBD1 | CAWGRDRDTRGQPQHF | TGTGCCTGGGGCCGGGACAGGGATACCCGGGGGCAGCCCCAGCATTTT
TRBJ1-5 | . | TRBV6-1 | . | CASSEVGGNNQPQHF | TGTGCCAGCAGTGAAGTGGGGGGAAACAATCAGCCCCAGCATTTT
TRBJ2-7 | . | TRBV11-3 | TRBD1 | CASSLGDRYSKQYF | TGTGCCAGCAGCTTAGGGGACAGATACTCCAAGCAGTACTTC
TRBJ1-2 | . | TRBV19 | TRBD1 | CASSISMTGGGVVGYTF | TGTGCCAGTAGTATATCTATGACAGGGGGGGGAGTCGTTGGCTACACCTTC
TRBJ2-1 | many | TRBV11-3 | TRBD2 | CASSLHSLTSGIGKQFF | TGTGCCAGCAGCCTGCACTCCCTGACTAGCGGAATCGGGAAGCAGTTCTTC
TRBJ2-2 | large | TRBV11-3 | . | CASSLLGHTGELFF | TGTGCCAGCAGCTTACTAGGGCACACCGGGGAGCTGTTTTTT